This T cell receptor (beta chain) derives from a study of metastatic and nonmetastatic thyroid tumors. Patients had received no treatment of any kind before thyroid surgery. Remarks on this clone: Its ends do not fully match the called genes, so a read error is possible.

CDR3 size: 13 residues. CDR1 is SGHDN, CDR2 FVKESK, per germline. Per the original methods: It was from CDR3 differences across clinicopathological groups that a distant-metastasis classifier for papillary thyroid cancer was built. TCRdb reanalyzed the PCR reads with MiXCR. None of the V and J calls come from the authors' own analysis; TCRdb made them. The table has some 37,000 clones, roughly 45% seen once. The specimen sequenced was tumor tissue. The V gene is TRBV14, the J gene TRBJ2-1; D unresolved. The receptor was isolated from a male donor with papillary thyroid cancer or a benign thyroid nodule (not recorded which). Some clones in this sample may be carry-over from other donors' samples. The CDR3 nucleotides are TGTGCCAGCAGCCAAGAGTGTACTACGCAACCTCACTTC. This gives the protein CASSQECTTQPHF. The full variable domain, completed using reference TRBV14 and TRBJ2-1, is EAGVTQFPSHSVIEKGQTVTLRCDPISGHDNLYWYRRVMGKEIKFLLHFVKESKQDESGMPNNRFLAERTGGTYSTLKVQPAELEDSGVYFCASSQECTTQPHFGPGTRLTVL.